This T cell receptor (beta chain) was observed in a study of T cell responses to AZD1222 COVID-19 vaccine. Study findings and constraints: In a largely white British group with more females than males, clonal diversity was possibly underestimated. Spike regions recognized by vaccine-associated CD4 TCRs spanned the protein, led by 160-218 and 743-854. Only a handful of individuals given AZD1222 were seropositive at baseline.

Sequencing used immunoSEQ multiplex PCR; TCRdb keeps in-frame clones, though not all of them. Seen here are 150,000 or so clones, 90% to 95% observed once, and the top ten hold roughly 1.6%. The V and J ends lost 2 bases and 1 base respectively, with 5 bases between them. Germline V gene sequence: CDR1 WNHNN, CDR2 SYGVQD (reference sequence). The CDR3 extends over 13 amino acids. This clone was detected only once. Its antigen is undetermined. Doses given second, at about 4 or about 12 weeks, were pooled. This rearrangement joins TRBV10-1 to TRBJ1-1; D gene uncertain. The source material was peripheral blood, sampled 28 days after the second AZD1222 dose. The source is an adult who received the AZD1222 COVID-19 vaccine. The CDR3 here is CASSEPENTEAFF. The CDR3 nucleotides are TGCGCCAGCAGTGAGCCCGAGAACACTGAAGCTTTCTTT.